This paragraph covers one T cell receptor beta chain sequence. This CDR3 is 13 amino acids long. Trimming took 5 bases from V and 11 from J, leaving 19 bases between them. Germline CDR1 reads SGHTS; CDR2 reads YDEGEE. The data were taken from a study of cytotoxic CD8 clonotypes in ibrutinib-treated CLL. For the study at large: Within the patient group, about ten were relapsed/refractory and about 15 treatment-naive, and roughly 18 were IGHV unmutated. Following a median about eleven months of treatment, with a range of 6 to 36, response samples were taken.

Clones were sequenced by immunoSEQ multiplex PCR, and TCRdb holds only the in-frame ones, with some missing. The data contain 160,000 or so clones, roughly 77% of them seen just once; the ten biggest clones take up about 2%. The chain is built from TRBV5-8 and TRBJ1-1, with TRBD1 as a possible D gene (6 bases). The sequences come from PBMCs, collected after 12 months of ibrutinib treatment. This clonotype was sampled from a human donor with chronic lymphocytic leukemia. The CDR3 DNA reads TGTGCCAGCAGATGGAGGGGAGGACAGATGGCTTTCTTT. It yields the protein CASRWRGGQMAFF. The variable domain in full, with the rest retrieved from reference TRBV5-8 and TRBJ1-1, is EAGVTQSPTHLIKTRGQQATLRCSPISGHTSVYWYQQALGLGLQFLLWYDEGEERNRGNFPPRFSGRQFPNYSSELNVNALELEDSALYLCASRWRGGQMAFFGQGTRLTVV.